One TCR beta chain is described in this entry. Its antigen is unknown. The authors prepared the TCRbeta library with unique molecular identifiers. TCRdb reprocessed the PCR reads via MiXCR and lists one record per CDR3 protein. The sample lists some 80,000 distinct CDR3 sequences, 15% to 20% occurring once. The sample comes from a study of T-cell reconstitution after alpha-beta-depleted transplantation in children. Whole-study results and caveats: Roughly two months post-transplant, alpha-beta T cells reportedly originated from several hundred graft clones that had expanded. Fresh T-cell production supplied most of the T-cell counts and diversity seen one year after transplant. Surviving recipient T cells and intrathymic progenitors accounted for some patients' high TCRbeta diversity at day 60.

J lost 3 bases, V lost 0 bases, and 4 bases had no gene match. The CDR3 contains 15 residues. Germline values: CDR1 SGHRS, CDR2 YFSETQ. The V gene is TRBV5-1, the J gene TRBJ2-3, with 7 positions matching TRBD2. The TCR was taken from a male patient aged 2-15 years who had a stem cell transplant for acute lymphoblastic leukemia, so the T cells may come from the graft donor. Here the sequenced sample was PBMCs, mostly from graft donor cells, taken 360 days after TCRalphabeta/CD19-depleted stem cell transplant. The CDR3 loop reads CASSLGGSGTDTQYF. As DNA, the CDR3 is TGCGCCAGCAGCTTGGGCGGGAGTGGGACAGATACGCAGTATTTT.